The 9 T cell receptor beta chains given below trace back to one sample, sequenced in a study of blood T cells in healthy people across ages. Sample-barcoded 5' priming and a J-beta primer mix drove a second PCR of 7 to 11 cycles. From the 5' RACE reads, TCRdb called clonotypes with MiXCR, one entry per CDR3 protein. The sample lists roughly 1.4 million distinct CDR3 sequences, approximately 59% occurring once. Sequenced sample: blood. These receptors originate from a man between 18 and 35 years old in good health.

The V gene is TRBV4-2, the J gene TRBJ2-7; 11 nucleotides line up with TRBD2. V dropped 0 bases and J dropped 4; count of bases not matched to a gene: 5. CDR3 size: 16 residues. The germline V gene encodes CDR1 LGHNA and CDR2 YNFKEQ. CDR3: CASSQDATSGKYEQYF. DNA of the CDR3: TGTGCCAGCAGCCAAGATGCGACTAGCGGGAAATACGAGCAGTACTTC.

This clonotype showed up just a few times. The V gene is TRBV27, the J gene TRBJ1-2; D not resolved. From germline, CDR1 is MNHEY and CDR2 SMNVEV (reference sequence). Trimming removed 4 bases at V and 4 bases at J, with 13 bases between. This CDR3 is 14 amino acids long. CDR3 nucleotides: TGTGCCAGCAGTTCACTCGACACAATCTATGGCTACACCTTC. Amino acids: CASSSLDTIYGYTF.

The chain employs TRBV6-2 or TRBV6-3 and TRBJ2-3, with 8 bases that match TRBD1. Losses at the gene ends were 10 bases for V and 2 bases for J; bases not matched to a gene: 11. CDR3 length: 15 amino acids. CDR1 is MNHEY and CDR2 is SVGEGT in the germline V gene. The CDR3 sequence is CATARRTGFTDTQYF. Written as DNA, the CDR3 is TGTGCCACAGCAAGAAGGACAGGGTTCACAGATACGCAGTATTTT.

The chain links TRBV7-2 to TRBJ2-4; no clear D. Germline V gives CDR1 SGHTA, CDR2 FQGNSA. The V and J ends lost 5 bases and 7 bases respectively, with 12 bases between them. The CDR3 runs 13 residues. The CDR3 DNA follows: TGTGCCAGCAGCCTCATGAGCCATAACATTCAGTACTTC. Protein sequence: CASSLMSHNIQYF.

This chain links TRBV27 with TRBJ2-1, with D perhaps matching TRBD1 (6 bases). Per the germline V gene, CDR1 is MNHEY and CDR2 is SMNVEV (reference sequence). Trimming took off 5 bases at V and 5 bases at J, with 13 bases between the two ends. The CDR3 is 14 residues long. The CDR3 DNA reads as TGTGCCAGCAGTCCCCTGGACAGCAACAATGAGCAGTTCTTC. This sequence encodes CASSPLDSNNEQFF.

This clonotype was seen a few times. V gene TRBV20-1 combines with J gene TRBJ2-7; D call uncertain. Germline CDR1 reads DFQATT; CDR2 reads SNEGSKA (reference sequence). Trimming took off 0 bases at V and 4 bases at J, with 19 bases between the two ends. The CDR3 extends over 16 amino acids. CDR3 coding DNA: TGCAGTGCTAGAGATTTCCCCCGGACCACAGCTTACGAGCAGTACTTC. This sequence encodes CSARDFPRTTAYEQYF.

This clonotype was counted a few times. The chain carries TRBV27 and TRBJ2-7; weak D call: TRBD2 (6 bases). The CDR3 contains 13 residues. V lost 3 bases and J lost 6, with 12 bases in between. Germline lookup yields CDR1 MNHEY and CDR2 SMNVEV (reference sequence). CDR3 DNA sequence: TGTGCCAGCAGTTTTACTAGCACCGCCGAGCAGTACTTC. This sequence encodes CASSFTSTAEQYF.

The chain has TRBV2 and TRBJ2-5, with D possibly TRBD1 on 6 matching bases. CDR3 size: 15 residues. The germline V gene encodes CDR1 SNHLY and CDR2 FYNNEI. Trimming shortened V by 3 bases and J by 5 bases, and 16 bases separated the two germline ends. The CDR3 is CASSDNRAPRETQYF. The CDR3 coding sequence is TGTGCCAGCAGTGATAACAGGGCACCAAGGGAGACCCAGTACTTC.

This chain joins TRBV4-1 and TRBJ1-2; D is ambiguous. The V end was cut by 1 base, the J end by 7 bases, with 19 bases between. The CDR3 covers 16 residues. Germline CDR1 is MGHRA and CDR2 is YSYEKL. CDR3 amino acids: CASSQAPTPREGGYTF. In DNA form, the CDR3 reads TGCGCCAGCAGCCAAGCACCCACCCCCAGAGAGGGTGGCTACACCTTC.